This T cell receptor beta chain was recovered during a study of CD8+ T cells in alopecia areata. Study-wide points: Tofacitinib significantly brought down scalp clonality and expanded CD8+ clones among top 100.

From germline, CDR1 is SEHNR and CDR2 FQNEAQ (reference sequence). There are 11 residues in the CDR3. V gave up 5 bases and J gave up 6 bases, with 8 bases separating them. Regarding this clone: The antigen is not known.

cDNA reverse transcribed from extracted RNA served as the sequencing template. TCRdb's table, derived via immunoSEQ multiplex PCR, lists solely in-frame clones and lacks some. The sample carries about 280,000 clones, roughly 50% recorded once. Stated treatment: oral pan-JAK inhibitor, 5-10 mg twice daily. Specimens obtained from alopecia areata patients comprised lesional scalp punch biopsies and peripheral blood. Sequencing was performed on CD4+ T cells sorted from blood, taken at week 24, from a patient treated with tofacitinib. This chain joins TRBV7-9 and TRBJ2-7, with D possibly matching TRBD2 (5 bases). This TCR derives from a human donor with alopecia areata. CDR3 amino acids: CASSLAGEQYF. In DNA, the CDR3 is TGTGCCAGCAGCCTCGCGGGCGAGCAGTACTTC. The full variable domain, in which reference TRBV7-9 and TRBJ2-7 provide the parts outside the CDR3, is DTGVSQNPRHKITKRGQNVTFRCDPISEHNRLYWYRQTLGQGPEFLTYFQNEAQLEKSRLLSDRFSAERPKGSFSTLEIQRTEQGDSAMYLCASSLAGEQYFGPGTRLTVT.